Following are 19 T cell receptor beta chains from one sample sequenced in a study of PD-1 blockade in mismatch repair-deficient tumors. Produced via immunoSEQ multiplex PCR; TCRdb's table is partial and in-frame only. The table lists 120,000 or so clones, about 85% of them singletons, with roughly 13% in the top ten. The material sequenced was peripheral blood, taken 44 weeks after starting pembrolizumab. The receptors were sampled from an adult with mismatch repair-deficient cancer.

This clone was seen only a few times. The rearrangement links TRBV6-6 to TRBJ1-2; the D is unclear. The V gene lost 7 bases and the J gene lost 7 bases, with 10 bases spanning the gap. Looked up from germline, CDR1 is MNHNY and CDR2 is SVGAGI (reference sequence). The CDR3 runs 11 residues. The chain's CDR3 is CASTRKAGYTF. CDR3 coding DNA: TGTGCCAGCACCCGAAAGGCTGGCTACACCTTC.

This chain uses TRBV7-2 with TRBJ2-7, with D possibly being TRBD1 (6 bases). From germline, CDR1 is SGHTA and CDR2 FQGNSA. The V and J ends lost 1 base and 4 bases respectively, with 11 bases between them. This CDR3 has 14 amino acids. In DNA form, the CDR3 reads TGTGCCAGCAGCTTAGGGGACAAAACGTACGAGCAGTACTTC. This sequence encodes CASSLGDKTYEQYF. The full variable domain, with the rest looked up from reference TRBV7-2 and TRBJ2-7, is GAGVSQSPSNKVTEKGKDVELRCDPISGHTALYWYRQSLGQGLEFLIYFQGNSAPDKSGLPSDRFSAERTGGSVSTLTIQRTQQEDSAVYLCASSLGDKTYEQYFGPGTRLTVT.

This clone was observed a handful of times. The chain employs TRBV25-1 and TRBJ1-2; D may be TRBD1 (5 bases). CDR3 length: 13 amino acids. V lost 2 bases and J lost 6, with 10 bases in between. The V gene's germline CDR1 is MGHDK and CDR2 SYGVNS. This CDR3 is CASSEGQGHGYTF. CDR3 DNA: TGTGCCAGCAGTGAAGGGCAGGGACATGGCTACACCTTC.

CDR3 bases: TGTGCCAGTAGTGGCTCCGGGACTAGCAGGAATGAGCAGTTCTTC. The encoded protein is CASSGSGTSRNEQFF. The genes are TRBV19 and TRBJ2-1, with 9 positions matching TRBD2. Germline V gene data show CDR1 as LNHDA and CDR2 as SQIVND (reference sequence). J gave up 7 bases and V 5 bases, and 9 bases lay outside the gene matches. The CDR3 length is 15 residues.

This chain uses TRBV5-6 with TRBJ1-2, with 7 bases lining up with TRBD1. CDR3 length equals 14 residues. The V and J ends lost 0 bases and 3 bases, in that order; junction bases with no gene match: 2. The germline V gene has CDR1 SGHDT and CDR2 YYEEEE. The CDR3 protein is CASSLETGDYGYTF. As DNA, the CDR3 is TGTGCCAGCAGCTTGGAAACAGGGGACTATGGCTACACCTTC. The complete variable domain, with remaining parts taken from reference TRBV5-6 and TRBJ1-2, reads DAGVTQSPTHLIKTRGQQVTLRCSPKSGHDTVSWYQQALGQGPQFIFQYYEEEERQRGNFPDRFSGHQFPNYSSELNVNALLLGDSALYLCASSLETGDYGYTFGSGTRLTVV.

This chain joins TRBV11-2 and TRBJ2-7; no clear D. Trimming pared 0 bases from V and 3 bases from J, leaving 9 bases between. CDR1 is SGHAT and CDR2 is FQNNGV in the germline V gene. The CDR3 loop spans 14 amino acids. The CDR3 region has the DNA TGTGCCAGCAGCTTAGATTTTGGGGACTACGAGCAGTACTTC. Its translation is CASSLDFGDYEQYF.

The CDR3 protein is CASSARGDYVYGYTF. The CDR3 DNA is TGTGCCAGTAGTGCCCGCGGGGACTACGTCTATGGCTACACCTTC. The V and J genes are TRBV19 and TRBJ1-2; TRBD1 is a possible D gene (5 bases). The CDR3 has 15 amino acids. CDR1 is LNHDA, CDR2 SQIVND, per germline (reference sequence). V lost 5 bases and J 4 bases, leaving 17 bases between the germline ends.

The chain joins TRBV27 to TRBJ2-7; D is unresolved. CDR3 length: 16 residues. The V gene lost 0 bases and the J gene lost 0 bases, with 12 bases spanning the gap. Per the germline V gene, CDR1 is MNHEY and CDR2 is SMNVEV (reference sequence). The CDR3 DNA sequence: TGTGCCAGCAGTTTATCCCCTCCGACGGGCTCCTACGAGCAGTACTTC. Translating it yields CASSLSPPTGSYEQYF.

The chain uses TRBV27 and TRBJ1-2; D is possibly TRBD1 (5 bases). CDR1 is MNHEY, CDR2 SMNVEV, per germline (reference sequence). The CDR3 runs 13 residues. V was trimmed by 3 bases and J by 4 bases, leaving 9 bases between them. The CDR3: CASSFGALYGYTF. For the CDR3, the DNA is TGTGCCAGCAGTTTCGGGGCGCTCTATGGCTACACCTTC.

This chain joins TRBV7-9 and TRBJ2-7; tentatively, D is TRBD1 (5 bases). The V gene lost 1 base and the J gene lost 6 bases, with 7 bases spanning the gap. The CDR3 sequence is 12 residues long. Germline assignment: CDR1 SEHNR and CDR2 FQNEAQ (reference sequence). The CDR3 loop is CASSLVQGEQYF. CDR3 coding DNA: TGTGCCAGCAGCTTAGTTCAGGGCGAGCAGTACTTC.

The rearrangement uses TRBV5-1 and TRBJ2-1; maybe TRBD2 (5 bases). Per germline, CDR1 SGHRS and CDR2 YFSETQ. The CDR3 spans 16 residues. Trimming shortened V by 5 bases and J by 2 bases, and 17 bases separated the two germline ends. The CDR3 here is CASRAGPELPYNEQFF. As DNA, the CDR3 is TGCGCCAGCAGGGCGGGCCCGGAGTTGCCCTACAATGAGCAGTTCTTC.

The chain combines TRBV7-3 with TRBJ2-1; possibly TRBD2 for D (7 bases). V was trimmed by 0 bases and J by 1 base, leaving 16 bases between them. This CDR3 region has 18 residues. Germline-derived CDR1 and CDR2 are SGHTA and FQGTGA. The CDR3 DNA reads TGTGCCAGCAGCTTAACGGGGGGGCGTCCGCCTTCCTACAATGAGCAGTTCTTC. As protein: CASSLTGGRPPSYNEQFF.

The CDR3 protein is CASSETSFHEQFF. As DNA, the CDR3 is TGTGCCAGCAGTGAGACTAGTTTCCATGAGCAGTTCTTC. The chain links TRBV6-5 to TRBJ2-1; maybe TRBD2 (6 bases). Germline CDR1 MNHEY, CDR2 SVGAGI. With 5 bases removed from V and 8 bases from J, the gap between germline ends came to 13 bases. The CDR3 consists of 13 residues.

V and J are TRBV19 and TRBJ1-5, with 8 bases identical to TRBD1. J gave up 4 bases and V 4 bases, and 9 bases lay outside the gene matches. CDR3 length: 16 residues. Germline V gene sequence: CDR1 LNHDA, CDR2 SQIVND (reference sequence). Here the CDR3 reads CASSTLVGQENQPQHF. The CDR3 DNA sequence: TGTGCCAGTAGTACCCTTGTGGGACAGGAGAATCAGCCCCAGCATTTT.

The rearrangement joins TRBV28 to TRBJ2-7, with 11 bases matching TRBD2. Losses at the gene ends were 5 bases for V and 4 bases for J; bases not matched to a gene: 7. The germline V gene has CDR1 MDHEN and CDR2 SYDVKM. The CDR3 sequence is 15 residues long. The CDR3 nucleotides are TGTGCCAGCAGTCAACTAGCGGGAGTTAAATACGAGCAGTACTTC. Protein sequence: CASSQLAGVKYEQYF.

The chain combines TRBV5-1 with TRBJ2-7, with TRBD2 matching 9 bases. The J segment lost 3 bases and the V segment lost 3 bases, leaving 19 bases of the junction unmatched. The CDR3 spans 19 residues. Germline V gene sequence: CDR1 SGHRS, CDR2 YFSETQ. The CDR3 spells CASSWREGGLLAGGYEQYF. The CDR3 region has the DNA TGCGCCAGCAGCTGGAGGGAAGGGGGCTTACTAGCGGGCGGCTACGAGCAGTACTTC. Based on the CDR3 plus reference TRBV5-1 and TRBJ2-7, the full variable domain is KAGVTQTPRYLIKTRGQQVTLSCSPISGHRSVSWYQQTPGQGLQFLFEYFSETQRNKGNFPGRFSGRQFSNSRSEMNVSTLELGDSALYLCASSWREGGLLAGGYEQYFGPGTRLTVT.

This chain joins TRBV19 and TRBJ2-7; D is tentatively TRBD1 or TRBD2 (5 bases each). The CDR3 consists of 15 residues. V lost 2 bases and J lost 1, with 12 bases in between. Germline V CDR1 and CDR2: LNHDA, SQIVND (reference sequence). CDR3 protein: CASSISTGASYEQYF. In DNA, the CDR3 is TGTGCCAGTAGTATATCGACCGGGGCTTCCTACGAGCAGTACTTC.

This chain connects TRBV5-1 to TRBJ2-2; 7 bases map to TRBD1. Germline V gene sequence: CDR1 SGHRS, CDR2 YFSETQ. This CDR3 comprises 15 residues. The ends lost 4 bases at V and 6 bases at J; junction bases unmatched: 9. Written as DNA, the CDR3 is TGCGCCAGCAGCATAGTAGAGGGGGCATCCGGGGAGCTGTTTTTT. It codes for CASSIVEGASGELFF.

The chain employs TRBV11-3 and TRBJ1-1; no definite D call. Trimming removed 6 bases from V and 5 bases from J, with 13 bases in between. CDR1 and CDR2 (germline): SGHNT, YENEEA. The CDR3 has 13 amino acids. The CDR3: CASSTDVGTEAFF. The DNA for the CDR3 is TGTGCCAGCAGTACCGACGTGGGGACTGAAGCTTTCTTT.